The rows below give T cell receptor beta chains drawn from one sample of a study of blood T cell repertoires in COVID-19. TCRdb's copy holds only in-frame clones and misses some; the assay was immunoSEQ multiplex PCR. The sample has roughly 250,000 clones; 92% are singletons. Material: peripheral blood. The receptors here all came from a man aged 25 to 40 with COVID-19, enrolled during active disease. The conserved cysteine and the conserved F or W are not part of the CDR3 here. The order of the fields is clone size, V gene, CDR3 length, J gene, CDR3 protein. Not all rows give a size; the values are once, few, many and, for expanded clones, a class.

clone size: .; V gene: TRBV2; CDR3 length: 9; J gene: TRBJ2-7; CDR3 protein: ASEGGAEQY
clone size: .; V gene: TRBV27; CDR3 length: 12; J gene: TRBJ2-5; CDR3 protein: ASSLGTGQETQY
clone size: .; V gene: TRBV2; CDR3 length: 12; J gene: TRBJ2-1; CDR3 protein: ASSAGGSYNEQF
clone size: .; V gene: TRBV3-1/TRBV3-2; CDR3 length: 13; J gene: TRBJ1-3; CDR3 protein: ASRTGTGSGNTIY
clone size: .; V gene: TRBV2; CDR3 length: 12; J gene: TRBJ1-6; CDR3 protein: AIHGGQNGSPLH
clone size: .; V gene: TRBV7-2; CDR3 length: 13; J gene: TRBJ2-7; CDR3 protein: ASSSPRGRADEQY
clone size: .; V gene: TRBV6-6; CDR3 length: 10; J gene: TRBJ2-3; CDR3 protein: ASSYGLSTQY
clone size: .; V gene: TRBV10-3; CDR3 length: 13; J gene: TRBJ2-3; CDR3 protein: AISEIAGAGDTQY
clone size: .; V gene: TRBV27; CDR3 length: 12; J gene: TRBJ2-7; CDR3 protein: ASSYRGDSYEQY
clone size: .; V gene: TRBV6-5; CDR3 length: 12; J gene: TRBJ1-2; CDR3 protein: ASSYGSPKAGYT
clone size: .; V gene: TRBV5-1; CDR3 length: 16; J gene: TRBJ2-3; CDR3 protein: ASSAGLAGGPVTDTQY
clone size: .; V gene: TRBV3-1/TRBV3-2; CDR3 length: 10; J gene: TRBJ1-4; CDR3 protein: ASSQSLEKLF
clone size: .; V gene: TRBV11-3; CDR3 length: 13; J gene: TRBJ2-3; CDR3 protein: ASSLGAGNTDTQY
clone size: .; V gene: TRBV5-1; CDR3 length: 14; J gene: TRBJ2-2; CDR3 protein: ASSLVASTNTGELF
clone size: few; V gene: TRBV27; CDR3 length: 13; J gene: TRBJ2-4; CDR3 protein: ASRAGILAKNIQY
clone size: once; V gene: TRBV3-1/TRBV3-2; CDR3 length: 13; J gene: TRBJ2-1; CDR3 protein: ASSQGPSSYNEQF
clone size: .; V gene: TRBV2; CDR3 length: 13; J gene: TRBJ2-5; CDR3 protein: ASRGTSGGQETQY
clone size: .; V gene: TRBV2; CDR3 length: 12; J gene: TRBJ1-2; CDR3 protein: ASSGGQGARGYT
clone size: .; V gene: TRBV5-1; CDR3 length: 12; J gene: TRBJ2-3; CDR3 protein: ASSLAGEADTQY
clone size: .; V gene: TRBV9; CDR3 length: 15; J gene: TRBJ2-4; CDR3 protein: ASSVGTSGVKRTIQY
clone size: once; V gene: TRBV30; CDR3 length: 11; J gene: TRBJ2-5; CDR3 protein: AWSPSRQETQY
clone size: .; V gene: TRBV7-9; CDR3 length: 14; J gene: TRBJ1-1; CDR3 protein: ASSPRSTGAVTEAF
clone size: .; V gene: TRBV30; CDR3 length: 11; J gene: TRBJ1-5; CDR3 protein: AWSRDFNQPQH
clone size: .; V gene: TRBV7-9; CDR3 length: 12; J gene: TRBJ2-5; CDR3 protein: ASSSPRGGETQY
clone size: .; V gene: TRBV12-2; CDR3 length: 12; J gene: TRBJ1-2; CDR3 protein: ASRPGTRVGGYT
clone size: .; V gene: TRBV7-9; CDR3 length: 11; J gene: TRBJ1-2; CDR3 protein: ASSLQGNGGYT
clone size: .; V gene: TRBV7-9; CDR3 length: 13; J gene: TRBJ1-1; CDR3 protein: ASSLVDRVNPEAF
clone size: .; V gene: TRBV5-1; CDR3 length: 13; J gene: TRBJ1-1; CDR3 protein: ASSSLLPGETEAF
clone size: .; V gene: TRBV10-1; CDR3 length: 11; J gene: TRBJ1-3; CDR3 protein: ASSGVSGNTIY
clone size: .; V gene: TRBV6-5; CDR3 length: 11; J gene: TRBJ2-7; CDR3 protein: ASSSGGADEQY
clone size: .; V gene: TRBV2; CDR3 length: 13; J gene: TRBJ1-1; CDR3 protein: ASSPLGASNTEAF
clone size: .; V gene: TRBV19; CDR3 length: 15; J gene: TRBJ1-5; CDR3 protein: ASSKDTGTGGNQPQH